The clone carrying this T cell receptor beta chain was recorded a few times. The source of the sample is a study of blood T cell repertoires in COVID-19. The CDR3 is made up of 14 amino acids. The V gene end was trimmed by 4 bases and the J gene end by 8 bases; junction bases not matched to a gene: 5. CDR1 MNHEY and CDR2 SVGAGI come from the germline V gene. Sequencing was performed with immunoSEQ multiplex PCR; in TCRdb, only in-frame clones are kept and a portion is missing. The table lists 200,000 or so clones, 83% of them singletons. The TCR was taken from a woman between 45 and 60 years old who had been exposed to COVID-19. The V and J genes are TRBV6-5 and TRBJ1-2; 12 nucleotides agree with TRBD1. Sequencing used PBMCs or T cells enriched from blood (not recorded which). DNA for the CDR3: TGTGCCAGCAGTTGGGACAGGGGGCGACGAGGCTACACCTTC. This translates into CASSWDRGRRGYTF.